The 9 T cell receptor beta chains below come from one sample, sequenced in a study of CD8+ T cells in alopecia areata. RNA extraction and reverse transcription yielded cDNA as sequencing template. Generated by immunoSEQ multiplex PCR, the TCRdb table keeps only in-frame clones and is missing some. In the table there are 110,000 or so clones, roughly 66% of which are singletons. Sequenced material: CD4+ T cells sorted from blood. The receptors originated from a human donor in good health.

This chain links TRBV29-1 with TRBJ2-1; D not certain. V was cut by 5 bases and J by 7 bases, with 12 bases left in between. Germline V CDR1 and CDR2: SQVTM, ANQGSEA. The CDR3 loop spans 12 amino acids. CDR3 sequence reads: CSVSLLRNEQFF. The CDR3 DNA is TGCAGCGTTTCTTTACTTCGGAATGAGCAGTTCTTC.

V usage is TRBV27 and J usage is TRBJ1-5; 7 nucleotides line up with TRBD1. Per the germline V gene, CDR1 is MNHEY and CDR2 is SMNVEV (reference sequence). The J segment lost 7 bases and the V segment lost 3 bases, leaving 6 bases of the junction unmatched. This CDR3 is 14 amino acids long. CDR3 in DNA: TGTGCCAGCAGTTTGCGGACAGGTTACCAGCCCCAGCATTTT. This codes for CASSLRTGYQPQHF.

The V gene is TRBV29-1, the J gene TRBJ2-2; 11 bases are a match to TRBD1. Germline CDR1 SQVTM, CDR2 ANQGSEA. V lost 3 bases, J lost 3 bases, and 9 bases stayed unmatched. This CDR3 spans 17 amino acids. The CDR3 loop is CSVEEDRGPQDTGELFF. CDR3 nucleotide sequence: TGCAGCGTTGAGGAGGACAGGGGGCCGCAGGACACCGGGGAGCTGTTTTTT.

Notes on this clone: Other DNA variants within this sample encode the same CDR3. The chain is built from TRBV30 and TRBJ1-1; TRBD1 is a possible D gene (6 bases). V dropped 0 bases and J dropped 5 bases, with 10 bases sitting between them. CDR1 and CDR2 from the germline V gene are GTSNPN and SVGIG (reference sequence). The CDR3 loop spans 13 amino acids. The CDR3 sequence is CAWSVGGGTEAFF. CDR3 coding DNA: TGTGCCTGGAGTGTAGGGGGAGGGACTGAAGCTTTCTTT.

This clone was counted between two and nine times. CDR3 DNA sequence: TGCAGCGTTGAGAGGCTCCGCGGGACTGAAGCTTTCTTT. Encoded protein: CSVERLRGTEAFF. The gene calls are TRBV29-1 and TRBJ1-1; D gene ambiguous. Germline V lookup: CDR1 SQVTM, CDR2 ANQGSEA. The CDR3 covers 13 residues. V lost 3 bases and J 5 bases, leaving 13 bases between the germline ends.

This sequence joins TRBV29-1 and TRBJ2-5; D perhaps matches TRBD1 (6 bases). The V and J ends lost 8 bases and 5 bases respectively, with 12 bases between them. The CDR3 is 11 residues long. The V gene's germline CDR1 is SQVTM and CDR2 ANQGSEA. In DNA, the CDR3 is TGCAGCTCAGGGGTTGGGGAGACCCAGTACTTC. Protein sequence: CSSGVGETQYF.

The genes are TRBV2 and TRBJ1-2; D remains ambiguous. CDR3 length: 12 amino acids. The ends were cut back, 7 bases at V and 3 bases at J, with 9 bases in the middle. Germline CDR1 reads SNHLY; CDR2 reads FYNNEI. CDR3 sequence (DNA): TGTGCCAGCACATCAGACTACTATGGCTACACCTTC. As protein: CASTSDYYGYTF.

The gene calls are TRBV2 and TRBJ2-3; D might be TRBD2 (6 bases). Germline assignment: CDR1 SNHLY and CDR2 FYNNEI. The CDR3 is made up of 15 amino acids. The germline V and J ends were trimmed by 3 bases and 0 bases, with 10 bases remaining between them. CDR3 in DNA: TGTGCCAGCAGTGAGCGGGGATCTAGCACAGATACGCAGTATTTT. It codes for CASSERGSSTDTQYF. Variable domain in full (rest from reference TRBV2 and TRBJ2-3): EPEVTQTPSHQVTQMGQEVILRCVPISNHLYFYWYRQILGQKVEFLVSFYNNEISEKSEIFDDQFSVERPDGSNFTLKIRSTKLEDSAMYFCASSERGSSTDTQYFGPGTRLTVL.

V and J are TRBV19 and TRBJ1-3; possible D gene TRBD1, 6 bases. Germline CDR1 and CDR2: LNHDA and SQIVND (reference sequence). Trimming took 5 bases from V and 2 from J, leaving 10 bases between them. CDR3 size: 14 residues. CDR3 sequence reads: CASSPNRAGNTIYF. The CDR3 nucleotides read TGTGCCAGTAGTCCCAACAGGGCTGGAAACACCATATATTTT.